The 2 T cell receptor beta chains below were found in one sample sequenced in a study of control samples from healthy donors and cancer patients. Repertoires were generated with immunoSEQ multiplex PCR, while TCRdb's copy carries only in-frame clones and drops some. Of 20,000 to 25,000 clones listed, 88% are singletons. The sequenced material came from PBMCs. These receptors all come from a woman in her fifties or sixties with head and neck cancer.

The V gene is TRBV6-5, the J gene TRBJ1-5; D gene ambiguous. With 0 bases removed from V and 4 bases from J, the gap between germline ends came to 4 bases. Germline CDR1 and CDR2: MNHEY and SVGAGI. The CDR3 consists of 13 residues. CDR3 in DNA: TGTGCCAGCAGTTACTCGTGGAATCAGCCCCAGCATTTT. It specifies CASSYSWNQPQHF.

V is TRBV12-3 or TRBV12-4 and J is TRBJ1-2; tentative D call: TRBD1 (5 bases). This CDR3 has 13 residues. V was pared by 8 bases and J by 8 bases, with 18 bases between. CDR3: CASSFHRSQGYTF. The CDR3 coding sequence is TGTGCCAGCTCCTTCCACAGGTCTCAGGGCTACACCTTC.